This T cell receptor (beta chain) was sequenced for a study of T-cell memory formation after mild COVID-19. TCRdb passed the 5' RACE reads through MiXCR, listing each CDR3 protein once. Here the sample spans 80,000 to 130,000 distinct CDR3 sequences, 11% being singletons. Per germline, CDR1 SGHDT and CDR2 YYEEEE. CDR3 size: 16 residues. With 5 bases removed from V and 2 bases from J, the gap between germline ends came to 18 bases. The receptor's source is a man between 18 and 35 years old who had mild COVID-19 (a few samples of this study predate the infection). Cell type and time point are not known. This chain links TRBV5-6 with TRBJ2-3; a possible D gene is TRBD1 (6 bases). Sequencing input: PBMCs or a T cell subset sorted from them (not recorded which). CDR3 in DNA: TGTGCCAGCAGATCCCGTCCTACAGGGATCACAGATACGCAGTATTTT. Amino acid sequence: CASRSRPTGITDTQYF.